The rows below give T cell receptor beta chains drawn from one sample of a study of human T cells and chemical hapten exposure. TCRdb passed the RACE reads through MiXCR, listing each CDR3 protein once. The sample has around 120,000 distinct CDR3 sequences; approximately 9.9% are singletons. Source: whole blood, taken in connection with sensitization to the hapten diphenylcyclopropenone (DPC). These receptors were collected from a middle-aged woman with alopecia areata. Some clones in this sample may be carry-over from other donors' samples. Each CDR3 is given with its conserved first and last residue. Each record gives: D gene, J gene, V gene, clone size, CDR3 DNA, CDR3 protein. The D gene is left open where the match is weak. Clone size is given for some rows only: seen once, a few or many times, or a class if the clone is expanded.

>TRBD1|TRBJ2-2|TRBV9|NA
TGTGCCAGCAGCGTCATCCGTGGGACAGGTTCCACCGGGGAGCTGTTTTTT
CASSVIRGTGSTGELFF
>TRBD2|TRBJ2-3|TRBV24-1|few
TGTGCCACCAGTGAAGCCGGACTAGCGGGAAAAGATACGCAGTATTTT
CATSEAGLAGKDTQYF
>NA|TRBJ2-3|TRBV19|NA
TGTGCCAGTAGTAACGGGGGCAGCACAGATACGCAGTATTTT
CASSNGGSTDTQYF
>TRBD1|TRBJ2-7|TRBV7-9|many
TGTGCCAGCAGCCCCGAGGGAGGACAGGGGCGGGGCAAGCAGTACTTC
CASSPEGGQGRGKQYF
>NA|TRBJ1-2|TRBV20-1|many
TGCAGTACACCTACCGGGACCGAAAATGGCTACACCTTC
CSTPTGTENGYTF
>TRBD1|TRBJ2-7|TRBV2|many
TGTGCCAGCAGCAGACAGGGCTACGAGCAGTACTTC
CASSRQGYEQYF
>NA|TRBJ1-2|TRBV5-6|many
TGTGCCAGCAGCTTTAAGAAAAACTATGGCTACACCTTC
CASSFKKNYGYTF
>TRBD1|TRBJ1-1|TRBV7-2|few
TGTGCCAGCAGCTTAGTCCTACAGGGGAGCACTGAAGCTTTCTTT
CASSLVLQGSTEAFF
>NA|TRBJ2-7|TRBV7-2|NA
TGTGCCAGCAGCTTGCCCTCGGACGTTTTCCACGACACCTACGTGCAGTACTTC
CASSLPSDVFHDTYVQYF
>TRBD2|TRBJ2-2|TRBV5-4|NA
TGTGCCAGCAGCTTGGCCGCCGGGAGGGGGACCGGGGAGCTGTTTTTT
CASSLAAGRGTGELFF
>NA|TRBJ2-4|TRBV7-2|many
TGTGCCAGCACCATACTAGCCCAAGGGAACATTCAGTACTTC
CASTILAQGNIQYF
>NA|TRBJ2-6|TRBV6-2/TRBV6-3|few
TGTGCCAGCAGTTACCGCGCGGGGCTCGGGGCCAACGTCCTGACTTTC
CASSYRAGLGANVLTF
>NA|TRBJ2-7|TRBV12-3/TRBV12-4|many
TGTGCCAGCAGGAAGACAGGAAGGTACGAGCAGTACTTC
CASRKTGRYEQYF
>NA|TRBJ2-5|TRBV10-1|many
TGCGCCAGCAGTGAACGGGCTGTCGAGACCCAGTACTTC
CASSERAVETQYF
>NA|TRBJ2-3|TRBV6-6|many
TGTGCCAGCAGCCACCCGGGTACGCAGTATTTT
CASSHPGTQYF
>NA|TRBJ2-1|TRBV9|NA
TGTGCCAGCAGCCCCAGGGGTGTACAGGGCTACAATGAGCAGTTCTTC
CASSPRGVQGYNEQFF
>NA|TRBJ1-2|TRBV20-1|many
TGCAGTGCTAGAATCTCAGGTGGTGGCTACACCTTC
CSARISGGGYTF
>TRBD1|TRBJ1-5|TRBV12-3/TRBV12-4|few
TGTGCCAGCAGTCACCGGGACAGCCTAGGGAATCAGCCCCAGCATTTT
CASSHRDSLGNQPQHF
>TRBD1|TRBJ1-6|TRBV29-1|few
TGCAGCGTTGGGACAGGGGATAATTCACCCCTCCACTTT
CSVGTGDNSPLHF
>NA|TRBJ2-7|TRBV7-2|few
TGTGCCAGCAGCTTAGAGACAGCAAACTACGAGCAGTACTTC
CASSLETANYEQYF
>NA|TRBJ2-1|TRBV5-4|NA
TGTGCCAGCAGCTTGGGTTCTGAGATAGGGGGCAATGAGCAGTTCTTC
CASSLGSEIGGNEQFF
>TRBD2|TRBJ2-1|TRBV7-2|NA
TGTGCCAGCAGCTTAGAAGGCTCGGGGGGTGAGCAGTTCTTC
CASSLEGSGGEQFF
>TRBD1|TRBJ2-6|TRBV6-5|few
TGTGCCAGCAGTCGCCGACAGGGGACGGGTTCCGGGGCCAACGTCCTGACTTTC
CASSRRQGTGSGANVLTF
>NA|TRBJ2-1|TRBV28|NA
TGTGCCAGCAGTTTGAGACCCCTAGGCAATGAGCAGTTCTTC
CASSLRPLGNEQFF
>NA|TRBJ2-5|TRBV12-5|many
TGTGCTAGTGCAGGTCCTGGGGAAGAGACCCAGTACTTC
CASAGPGEETQYF
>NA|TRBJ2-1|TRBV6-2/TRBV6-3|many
TGTGCCAGCACCAAGGAACAGGGCTACTACAATGAGCAGTTCTTC
CASTKEQGYYNEQFF
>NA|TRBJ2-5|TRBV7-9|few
TGTGCCAGCAGCCGACGGACGGAGCAAGAGACCCAGTACTTC
CASSRRTEQETQYF
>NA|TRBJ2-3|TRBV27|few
TGTGCCAGCCTTGGGACGGGCCACGGAGGCACAGATACGCAGTATTTT
CASLGTGHGGTDTQYF
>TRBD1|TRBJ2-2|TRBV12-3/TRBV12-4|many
TGTGCCAGCAGTTTCGACAGGGGTTTCACCGGGGAGCTGTTTTTT
CASSFDRGFTGELFF
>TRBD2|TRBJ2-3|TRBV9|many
TGTGCCAGCAGCGTAGAACTAGCGGGAGGACTCAGCACAGATACGCAGTATTTT
CASSVELAGGLSTDTQYF
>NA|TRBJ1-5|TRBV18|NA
TGTGCCAGCTCACCACAGGGAGCTAGCAATCAGCCCCAGCATTTT
CASSPQGASNQPQHF
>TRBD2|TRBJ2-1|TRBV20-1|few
TGCAGTGCTAGAGATGCTACTAGCGGGGGGGCCGGTGAGCAGTTCTTC
CSARDATSGGAGEQFF
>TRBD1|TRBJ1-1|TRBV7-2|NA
TGTGCCACCACCGACAGGGACACTGAAGTTTTCTTT
CATTDRDTEVFF
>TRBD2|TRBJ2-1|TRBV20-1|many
TGCAGTGCTAGATATCCGAAGGGACTAGCGGGAGGGCGTAAGGGTGAGCAGTTCTTC
CSARYPKGLAGGRKGEQFF
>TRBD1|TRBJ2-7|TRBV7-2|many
TGTGCCAGCACCCCGGACAGGGGTGACGAGCAGTACTTC
CASTPDRGDEQYF
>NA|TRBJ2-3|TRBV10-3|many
TGTGCCATCAGCGCGGCAGGCAGCACAGATACGCAGTATTTT
CAISAAGSTDTQYF
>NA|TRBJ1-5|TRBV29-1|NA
TGCAGCGTTGAAGGAGGGGACGATCAGCCCCAGCATTTT
CSVEGGDDQPQHF
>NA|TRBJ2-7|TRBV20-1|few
TGCAGTGCTAGACTCCCTTGGTACGAGCAGTACTTC
CSARLPWYEQYF
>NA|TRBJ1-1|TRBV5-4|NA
TGTGCCAGCAGCGAGGGACCGCGGAACACTGAAGCTTTCTTT
CASSEGPRNTEAFF
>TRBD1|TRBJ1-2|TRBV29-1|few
TGCAGCGTTGAGGGGTGGACAGGGAGGTTCTATGGCTACACCTTC
CSVEGWTGRFYGYTF
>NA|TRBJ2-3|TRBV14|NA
TGTGCCAGCAGCCAAGTGCCCGATACGCAGTATTTT
CASSQVPDTQYF
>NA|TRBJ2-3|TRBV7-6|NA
TGTGCCAGCAGCTTAGGGACGGGGAGCACAGATACGCAGTATTTT
CASSLGTGSTDTQYF
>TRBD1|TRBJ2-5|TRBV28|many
TGTGCCACCCAACTTCCCGGGACAGGAGAAGAGACCCAGTACTTC
CATQLPGTGEETQYF
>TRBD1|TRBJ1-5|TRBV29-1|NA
TGCAGCGCTCTGGGGGGACAGGGAAACAATCAGCCCCAGCATTTT
CSALGGQGNNQPQHF
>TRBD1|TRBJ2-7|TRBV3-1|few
TGTGCCAGCACCCTAGGGACAGGGGGCCTCTACGAGCAGTACTTC
CASTLGTGGLYEQYF
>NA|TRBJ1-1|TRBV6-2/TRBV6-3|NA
TGTGCCAGCAGTTTTTATAGGGGGTTGAACACTGAAGCTTTCTTT
CASSFYRGLNTEAFF
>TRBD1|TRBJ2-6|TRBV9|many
TGTGCCAGCAGCGGCGGACAGGGCAATGCTGGGGCCAACGTCCTGACTTTC
CASSGGQGNAGANVLTF
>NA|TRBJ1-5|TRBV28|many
TGTGCCAGCAGTTCGGTAGATCAGCCCCAGCATTTT
CASSSVDQPQHF
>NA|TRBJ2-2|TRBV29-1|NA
TGCAGCGTTCAAACCCGTGCGCGGGACACCGGGGAGCTGTTTTTT
CSVQTRARDTGELFF